Given below is one T cell receptor (beta chain) in context. What it binds is not known. These data originate in a study of cytomegalovirus exposure and HLA in healthy donors. The PCR had 60 Vbeta and 13 Jbeta primers. TCRdb's table, derived via immunoSEQ multiplex PCR, lists solely in-frame clones and lacks some. This table has 130,000 to 150,000 clones, 68% appearing once. The CDR3 is 14 residues long. CDR1 and CDR2 from the germline V gene are SGHKS and YYEKEE (reference sequence). Trimming stripped 5 bases from V and 4 bases from J, with 12 bases between. Whole-study results and caveats: Sequencing depth across donors, presence/absence analyses assumed, was roughly uniform.

This receptor was taken from a man in his sixties in good health and CMV-seronegative. Sequenced material: PBMCs. The V and J genes are TRBV5-5 and TRBJ2-2, with D possibly being TRBD1 (6 bases). The CDR3 DNA sequence: TGTGCCAGCAGTTGGGGGCGTGGCACCGGGGAGCTGTTTTTT. This translates into CASSWGRGTGELFF.